These T cell receptor beta chains were read from a single sample in a study of cytomegalovirus exposure and HLA in healthy donors. Clones were sequenced by immunoSEQ multiplex PCR, and TCRdb holds only the in-frame ones, with some missing. The sample contains 200,000 to 250,000 clones, roughly 80% of which appear only once. The sequenced material came from PBMCs. The source is a man between 50 and 59 years old in good health and CMV-seronegative. Both conserved end residues are part of each CDR3. The D gene is left open where the match is weak. Clone size is given for some rows only: seen once, a few or many times, or a class if the clone is expanded.

>TRBV11-1|NA|TRBJ2-1|TRBD2
TGTGCCAGCAGCTTAGGACTAGCGGGAGCCTACAATGAGCAGTTCTTC
CASSLGLAGAYNEQFF
>TRBV9|once|TRBJ1-1|TRBD1
TGTGCCAGCAGCAGGGACAGTAAGGGGACTGAAGCTTTCTTT
CASSRDSKGTEAFF
>TRBV6-5|NA|TRBJ1-4|NA
TGTGCCAGCAGCCAGACAGTCATGTCTGTAAAACTGTTTTTT
CASSQTVMSVKLFF
>TRBV10-1|NA|TRBJ2-7|TRBD2
TGCGCCAGCAGTGCCGCTAGCGGGGGCTCCTACGAGCAGTACTTC
CASSAASGGSYEQYF
>TRBV15|NA|TRBJ2-1|NA
TGTGCCACCAGCAGAGATCGGTCAGGGACTCCTACATACAATGAGCAGTTCTTC
CATSRDRSGTPTYNEQFF
>TRBV4-2|NA|TRBJ2-1|NA
TGTGCCAGCAGCCAAGCCGCGGGACGCTGGAGCGCCAATGAGCAGTTCTTC
CASSQAAGRWSANEQFF
>TRBV5-4|NA|TRBJ2-7|NA
TGTGCCAGCAGCTCGAGTTCACTTGCTGGCGAGCAGTACTTC
CASSSSSLAGEQYF
>TRBV9|NA|TRBJ2-2|TRBD2
TGTGCCAGCAGCGTCCTACCGGGACTAGCGGGAGGTGGGACCGGGGAGCTGTTTTTT
CASSVLPGLAGGGTGELFF
>TRBV27|NA|TRBJ2-3|TRBD2
TGTGCCAGCAGCCCAAAGTGGGGGAGGGAAGATACGCAGTATTTT
CASSPKWGREDTQYF
>TRBV27|NA|TRBJ2-7|TRBD2
TGTGCCAGCAGCAGCGGGAGCTCCTACGAGCAGTACTTC
CASSSGSSYEQYF
>TRBV19|NA|TRBJ2-3|NA
TGTGCCAGTTTACAGGTATCAAGCACAGATACGCAGTATTTT
CASLQVSSTDTQYF
>TRBV30|NA|TRBJ2-7|NA
TGTGCCTGGGACGGGGGCTACGAGCAGTACTTC
CAWDGGYEQYF
>TRBV30|NA|TRBJ2-3|NA
TGTGCCTGGAGTGTAGGCGCTAGGGGGAGCACAGATACGCAGTATTTT
CAWSVGARGSTDTQYF
>TRBV6-1|NA|TRBJ1-5|NA
TGTGCCAGCACCCGCCTGGCAGGGGCCGATCAGCCCCAGCATTTT
CASTRLAGADQPQHF
>TRBV6-1|NA|TRBJ2-7|NA
TGTGCCAGCAGTGATTACAGCGGATACGAGCAGTACTTC
CASSDYSGYEQYF
>TRBV27|once|TRBJ2-3|NA
TGTGCCAGCAGTTTATTTGCGGGACCGTCAGATACGCAGTATTTT
CASSLFAGPSDTQYF
>TRBV28|few|TRBJ2-7|NA
TGTGCCAGCAGTTTCGTAACCAGCTACGAGCAGTACTTC
CASSFVTSYEQYF
>TRBV28|NA|TRBJ2-1|TRBD2
TGTGCCAGCAGCAGTACTAGCGGACGGGGGAATGAGCAGTTCTTC
CASSSTSGRGNEQFF
>TRBV6-5|few|TRBJ2-7|NA
TGTGCCAGCAGTTACTCGACAACAGCCTCCTACGAGCAGTACTTC
CASSYSTTASYEQYF
>TRBV27|NA|TRBJ2-1|NA
TGTGCCAGCAGTTTTGAGAGATCCTACAATGAGCAGTTCTTC
CASSFERSYNEQFF
>TRBV5-5|NA|TRBJ1-2|NA
TGTGCCAGCAGCTTTGGGCAGGGTGGGGAATGGTATGGCTACACCTTC
CASSFGQGGEWYGYTF
>TRBV5-4|once|TRBJ2-5|NA
TGTGCCAGCAGCTTGCGGACTAACCAGGAGACCCAGTACTTC
CASSLRTNQETQYF
>TRBV2|NA|TRBJ2-2|TRBD1
TGTGCCAGCAGTCAATCCACCGGGACAGGAGATTACACCGGGGAGCTGTTTTTT
CASSQSTGTGDYTGELFF
>TRBV19|NA|TRBJ2-3|TRBD1
TGTGCCAGTAGTATCAGACAGGGGGCTTATGCAGATACGCAGTATTTT
CASSIRQGAYADTQYF
>TRBV25-1|NA|TRBJ2-1|NA
TGTGCGGGGGGTCCCTCCTACAATGAGCAGTTCTTC
CAGGPSYNEQFF
>TRBV30|once|TRBJ1-1|TRBD1
TGTGCCTGGAGGGGGGACAGATACATGAACACTGAAGCTTTCTTT
CAWRGDRYMNTEAFF
>TRBV27|NA|TRBJ1-4|TRBD1
TGTGCCAGCAGCCTTCGGACAGGGGAAAAACTGTTTTTT
CASSLRTGEKLFF
>TRBV2|NA|TRBJ1-5|TRBD1
TGTGCCAGCAGGACCGGGGTCCCGGGACAGGGGGCGGACAATAGCAATCAGCCCCAGCATTTT
CASRTGVPGQGADNSNQPQHF